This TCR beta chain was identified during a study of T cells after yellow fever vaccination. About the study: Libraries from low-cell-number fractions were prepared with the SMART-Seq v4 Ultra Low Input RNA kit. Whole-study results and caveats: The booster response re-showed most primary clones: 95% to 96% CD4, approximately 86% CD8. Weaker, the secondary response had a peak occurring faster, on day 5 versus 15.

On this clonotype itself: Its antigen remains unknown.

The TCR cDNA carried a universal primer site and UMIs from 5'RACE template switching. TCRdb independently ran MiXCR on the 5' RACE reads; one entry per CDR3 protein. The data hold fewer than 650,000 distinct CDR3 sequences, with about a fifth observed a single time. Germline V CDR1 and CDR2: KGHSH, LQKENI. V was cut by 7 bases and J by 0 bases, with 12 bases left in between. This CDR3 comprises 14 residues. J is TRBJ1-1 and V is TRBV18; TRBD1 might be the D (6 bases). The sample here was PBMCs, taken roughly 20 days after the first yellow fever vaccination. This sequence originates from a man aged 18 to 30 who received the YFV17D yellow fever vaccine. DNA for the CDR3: TGTGCCAGCTACACAGGGCTCATGAACACTGAAGCTTTCTTT. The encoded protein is CASYTGLMNTEAFF.